Detailed here is one TCR beta chain. This sample was taken from a study of T cell changes during pregnancy in multiple sclerosis. CDR3 length: 16 amino acids. Germline CDR1 MNHNY, CDR2 SVGAGI (reference sequence). Deletions cut 4 bases from V and 1 base from J, with 14 bases between. Clones were sequenced by immunoSEQ multiplex PCR, and TCRdb holds only the in-frame ones, with some missing. This table holds 40,000 to 60,000 clones, approximately 92% found once. Sequences were derived from CD4+ T cells from peripheral blood mononuclear cells, sampled in the third trimester of pregnancy. The rearrangement joins TRBV6-6 to TRBJ1-5, with D unresolved. The sequence came from a female donor with multiple sclerosis, enrolled in a pregnancy study. The CDR3 DNA is TGTGCCAGCAGTTTTTCGAGTCCGGGGAGCAATCAGCCCCAGCATTTT. This gives the protein CASSFSSPGSNQPQHF.